Only one count was recorded for the clone carrying this T cell receptor beta chain. Germline V gene lookup returns CDR1 SGHRS and CDR2 YFSETQ. The V end lost 6 bases, the J end lost 0 bases, and 12 bases lay between the germline ends. There are 14 residues in the CDR3. The immunoSEQ assay was v3.0, run at survey level. TCRdb keeps only in-frame clones here, not all; method: immunoSEQ multiplex PCR. The repertoire holds 19,000 or so clones, with around 78% as singletons. The data were obtained in a study of long-term antiretroviral therapy in people with HIV. Sequencing used unsorted PBMCs, obtained 2.2 years after starting antiretroviral therapy. This TCR derives from a man aged 50-60 years with HIV. The rearrangement uses TRBV5-1 and TRBJ1-1, with D perhaps TRBD1 (6 bases). The DNA of the CDR3 is TGCGCCAGCAAGAGCCAGGGGATGAACACTGAAGCTTTCTTT. Protein: CASKSQGMNTEAFF.